This entry is about one TCR beta chain. Germline CDR1 is SGHNT and CDR2 is YYREEE (reference sequence). The CDR3 is 16 amino acids. V gave up 0 bases and J gave up 0 bases, with 12 bases separating them. The data were taken from a study of blood T cell repertoires in COVID-19. Study information: Collection of acute and convalescent COVID-19 samples took place in the United States, Italy and Spain. From T cells, B-cell-depleted T cells, or PBMCs came the material, which was cDNA or gDNA.

In the authors' workflow: Estimation of nucleated cell counts was performed using reference gene primer amplification. Using immunoSEQ multiplex PCR, the repertoire was profiled, and TCRdb retains in-frame clones only, with some absent. V, J and clone size were drawn from that table, and D and trimming were deduced from the DNA. The repertoire holds a few hundred thousand clones, with over 65% as singletons. Sequenced input: peripheral blood. The TCR originated in a human donor with acute or convalescent COVID-19. The donor label of this sample is uncertain. This rearrangement joins TRBV5-4 to TRBJ2-5; D possibly corresponds to TRBD2 (5 bases). The CDR3 region is CASSLADYPYQETQYF. For the CDR3, the DNA is TGTGCCAGCAGCTTGGCCGACTACCCGTACCAAGAGACCCAGTACTTC.